The 9 T cell receptor beta chains listed next were all sequenced from one sample in a study of shared clonotypes between healthy human individuals. The data were produced by immunoSEQ multiplex PCR, yet TCRdb's version contains in-frame clones alone and is incomplete. Of over a million clones listed, around 78% are singletons. The sequencing sample was made of memory CD4+ T cells from PBMCs. The subset: CD45RA-negative fraction. The receptors here all came from a man between 18 and 29 years old in good health. Some clones in this sample may be carry-over from other donors' samples.

The V and J genes are TRBV10-3 and TRBJ2-7, with D possibly being TRBD2 (6 bases). CDR3 length: 14 residues. Germline V CDR1 and CDR2: ENHRY, SYGVKD. Trimming left V 6 bases short and J 3 bases short, with 15 bases between. Here the CDR3 reads CAIRRSEGGYEQYF. DNA of the CDR3: TGTGCCATCAGGAGATCGGAGGGAGGCTACGAGCAGTACTTC.

The chain carries TRBV6-4 and TRBJ2-3; TRBD2 matches at 9 bases. The CDR3 has 14 residues. Germline CDR1 reads MRHNA; CDR2 reads SNTAGT. With 3 bases clipped from V and 6 bases from J, the junction kept 4 bases outside the gene matches. The CDR3 reads CASSERGGVDTQYF. The CDR3 DNA sequence: TGTGCCAGCAGTGAGCGGGGGGGCGTGGATACGCAGTATTTT.

Turning to this clone: A much larger clone is a single base away; this may be a read error. This CDR3 is also generated by other DNA sequences in the sample. J is TRBJ1-5 and V is TRBV28; a possible D gene is TRBD1 (6 bases). CDR3 length: 14 amino acids. Germline-derived CDR1 and CDR2 are MDHEN and SYDVKM. Deletions cut 5 bases from V and 7 bases from J, with 15 bases between. DNA for the CDR3: TGTGCCAGCAGTACGACGGGGGGCGGACAGCCCCAGCATTTT. Amino acids: CASSTTGGGQPQHF.

The V call is TRBV7-9, the J call TRBJ1-2; D is unclear. The germline CDR1 and CDR2 sequences are SEHNR and FQNEAQ (reference sequence). There are 16 residues in the CDR3. The germline V and J ends were trimmed by 8 bases and 0 bases, with 19 bases remaining between them. The CDR3, as DNA: TGTGCCAGCTCCGGCCCGCGCAACTCGGCTAACTATGGCTACACCTTC. Translating gives CASSGPRNSANYGYTF. Looking up the rest from reference TRBV7-9 and TRBJ1-2 gives the full variable domain: DTGVSQNPRHKITKRGQNVTFRCDPISEHNRLYWYRQTLGQGPEFLTYFQNEAQLEKSRLLSDRFSAERPKGSFSTLEIQRTEQGDSAMYLCASSGPRNSANYGYTFGSGTRLTVV.

The chain has TRBV7-9 and TRBJ1-5, with D perhaps matching TRBD1 (5 bases). Germline lookup yields CDR1 SEHNR and CDR2 FQNEAQ (reference sequence). The CDR3 is made up of 14 amino acids. V gave up 6 bases and J gave up 5 bases, with 14 bases separating them. The CDR3 spells CASRGDGGYQPQHF. The CDR3 bases are TGTGCCAGCAGGGGGGACGGCGGATATCAGCCCCAGCATTTT.

The chain links TRBV28 to TRBJ2-7; the match to TRBD2 covers 9 bases. The germline CDR1 and CDR2 sequences are MDHEN and SYDVKM. V shed 5 bases, J shed 5 bases, and the junction held 13 bases outside the gene matches. The CDR3 is 16 amino acids. CDR3 protein: CASSPAVAGGPNEQYF. The CDR3 DNA follows: TGTGCCAGCAGTCCAGCCGTTGCGGGAGGGCCTAACGAGCAGTACTTC.

This rearrangement joins TRBV5-1 to TRBJ2-7, with TRBD2 identical over 11 bases. This CDR3 is built from 18 residues. Germline CDR1 reads SGHRS; CDR2 reads YFSETQ. J lost 0 bases, V lost 5 bases, and 13 bases had no gene match. The CDR3 nucleotides read TGCGCCAGCAGGGGCGACCTAGCGGGAGGCTCCCTCTCCTACGAGCAGTACTTC. Protein: CASRGDLAGGSLSYEQYF.

The rearrangement links TRBV6-1 to TRBJ2-5; 9 bases align to TRBD1. Germline CDR1 MNHNS, CDR2 SASEGT. The CDR3 is 13 residues long. V trimming: 8 bases; J trimming: 5 bases; junction bases outside the gene matches: 6. The CDR3 loop is CASLTGGAETQYF. The CDR3 nucleotides are TGTGCCAGCCTCACAGGGGGCGCGGAGACCCAGTACTTC.

The rearrangement links TRBV11-2 to TRBJ2-3; a weak D match, TRBD2 (5 bases). CDR1 and CDR2 (germline): SGHAT, FQNNGV. The ends were cut back, 4 bases at V and 2 bases at J, with 16 bases in the middle. This CDR3 region has 16 residues. CDR3 protein: CASSSNRGPLTDTQYF. DNA for the CDR3: TGTGCCAGCAGCTCGAACCGGGGTCCCCTCACAGATACGCAGTATTTT.